The 13 T cell receptor beta chains listed next were all sequenced from one sample in a study of CXCR3-negative and CXCR3-positive naive CD8 T cells. Via 5' RACE with UMI labels, TRB cDNA libraries were prepared. TCRdb reprocessed the 5' RACE reads, with one entry per CDR3 protein and no DNA. This specimen shows some 130,000 distinct CDR3 sequences; the ten leading clones hold around 0.27%. The specimen was naive CXCR3- CD8+ T cells from blood. Stated subset: CD45RO-CCR7+CD27+CD95- naive CD8+ T cells lacking CXCR3 (TNR3-). Receptor source: a human donor in good health. Some clones in this sample may be carry-over from other donors' samples.

This chain joins TRBV28 and TRBJ2-5. CDR3 length: 16 amino acids. In germline, CDR1 is MDHEN, CDR2 SYDVKM. The CDR3 loop is CASSLHGSGNQETQYF.

This chain uses TRBV6-6 with TRBJ1-2. Germline CDR1 is MNHNY and CDR2 is SVGAGI (reference sequence). The CDR3 loop spans 15 amino acids. CDR3 protein: CASSYSERANYGYTF.

The chain is built from TRBV28 and TRBJ2-1; the TCRdb call, TRBD2, lacks DNA for checking. Germline V gene sequence: CDR1 MDHEN, CDR2 SYDVKM. This CDR3 spans 14 amino acids. CDR3 loop: CASSLERYYNEQFF.

V and J are TRBV28 and TRBJ2-7; TCRdb indicates TRBD1, and absent DNA this call remains unverified. This CDR3 contains 14 residues. Germline-derived CDR1 and CDR2 are MDHEN and SYDVKM. The CDR3 reads CASSLEAGEYEQYF.

This chain joins TRBV24-1 and TRBJ2-3. CDR3 length equals 14 residues. The germline CDR1 and CDR2 sequences are KGHDR and SFDVKD. The CDR3: CATSDYRSTDTQYF.

The V and J genes are TRBV29-1 and TRBJ1-1; the D call of TRBD1 rests on TCRdb alone, since no DNA is present to check it. CDR1 and CDR2 (germline): SQVTM, ANQGSEA. This CDR3 is 13 amino acids long. CDR3: CSVAPGMDTEAFF.

The rearrangement joins TRBV20-1 to TRBJ1-5; absent DNA, TCRdb's TRBD1 call cannot be checked. This CDR3 is 16 amino acids long. Germline V gene sequence: CDR1 DFQATT, CDR2 SNEGSKA (reference sequence). The CDR3 sequence is CSARGDSPYSNQPQHF.

The V and J genes are TRBV7-9 and TRBJ2-1; checking the TCRdb D call of TRBD1 is not possible without DNA. Germline CDR1 reads SEHNR; CDR2 reads FQNEAQ (reference sequence). The CDR3 is 13 amino acids. CDR3 protein: CASSPGTGNEQFF.

The rearrangement links TRBV4-3 to TRBJ2-2. Germline V gene sequence: CDR1 LGHNA, CDR2 YSLEER. The CDR3 has 16 amino acids. The CDR3 spells CASSQASGANTGELFF.

This CDR3 reads CASSKIAESYEQYF. The V and J genes are TRBV3-1 and TRBJ2-7; the TCRdb call, TRBD2, lacks DNA for checking. Germline CDR1 LGHDT, CDR2 YNNKEL (reference sequence). The CDR3 runs to 14 residues.

The chain has TRBV12-3 or TRBV12-4 and TRBJ2-7; TCRdb proposes TRBD1, but this gene call is untestable without DNA. The CDR3 has 12 residues. CDR3 sequence: CASSFTGLEQYF.

The chain carries TRBV6-5 and TRBJ1-4; TCRdb's D gene call, TRBD1, goes unchecked for lack of DNA. The CDR3 sequence is 13 residues long. Germline V gives CDR1 MNHEY, CDR2 SVGAGI. The CDR3 loop reads CASSYSDRGTRVF.

This rearrangement joins TRBV28 to TRBJ1-4. This CDR3 spans 14 amino acids. Germline V CDR1 and CDR2: MDHEN, SYDVKM. The CDR3 sequence is CASKQPWGLEKLFF.